Each of the 2 T cell receptor beta chains below was sequenced from the same sample in a study of blood T cell repertoires in COVID-19. The protocol was immunoSEQ multiplex PCR, while the TCRdb copy is restricted to in-frame clones and leaves out a portion. This sample has about 280,000 clones, with less than 90% found just once. The sample taken for sequencing was peripheral blood. The receptor set was obtained from a human donor in a cohort sampled during active COVID-19.

V and J are TRBV15 and TRBJ1-2; no definite D call. The CDR3 is 12 residues long. The V and J ends lost 6 bases and 1 base respectively, with 6 bases between them. Per germline, CDR1 LNHNV and CDR2 YYDKDF (reference sequence). The CDR3 loop reads CATRGFNYGYTF. As DNA, the CDR3 is TGTGCCACCAGGGGCTTTAACTATGGCTACACCTTC.

The V call is TRBV11-2, the J call TRBJ2-7; 11 positions match TRBD2. This CDR3 is 16 amino acids long. Germline lookup yields CDR1 SGHAT and CDR2 FQNNGV. Trimming cost V 5 bases and J 6 bases; bases outside gene matches: 12. CDR3 protein: CASSPTSGSAPPEQYF. CDR3 in DNA: TGTGCCAGCAGCCCAACTAGCGGGAGCGCTCCACCCGAGCAGTACTTC.